The 30 T cell receptor beta chains below all came from one sample that was sequenced in a study of T cell responses to AZD1222 COVID-19 vaccine. Only in-frame clones appear in the TCRdb table, and some are missing; sequencing was by immunoSEQ multiplex PCR. The sample records 100,000 or so clones, roughly 84% being singletons. Sample: peripheral blood, taken on day 0 of AZD1222 vaccination. The receptor set was obtained from an adult in good health.

The V and J genes are TRBV13 and TRBJ2-1; 11 bases map to TRBD1. V shed 4 bases and J 8 bases; nucleotides not matched to a gene: 4. The germline CDR1 and CDR2 sequences are PRHDT and FYEKMQ (reference sequence). The CDR3 runs to 14 residues. DNA of the CDR3: TGTGCCAGCAGCTCGGGACAGGGGGGTGATGAGCAGTTCTTC. It specifies CASSSGQGGDEQFF.

The chain links TRBV28 to TRBJ2-1; tentatively, D is TRBD2 (6 bases). The CDR3 has 14 residues. V was cut by 6 bases and J by 1 base, with 10 bases left in between. Germline CDR1 MDHEN, CDR2 SYDVKM. This CDR3 is CASRASGSYNEQFF. The CDR3 DNA reads as TGTGCCAGCAGGGCCAGCGGGTCCTACAATGAGCAGTTCTTC.

This chain joins TRBV5-1 and TRBJ1-5; the D gene is possibly TRBD1 (6 bases). With 1 base removed from V and 2 bases from J, the gap between germline ends came to 13 bases. This CDR3 region has 16 residues. The V gene's germline CDR1 is SGHRS and CDR2 YFSETQ. The CDR3, as DNA: TGCGCCAGCAGCTTGTGGGGGCGAGGGGGCAATCAGCCCCAGCATTTT. Amino acids: CASSLWGRGGNQPQHF. The full variable domain, completed using reference TRBV5-1 and TRBJ1-5, is KAGVTQTPRYLIKTRGQQVTLSCSPISGHRSVSWYQQTPGQGLQFLFEYFSETQRNKGNFPGRFSGRQFSNSRSEMNVSTLELGDSALYLCASSLWGRGGNQPQHFGDGTRLSIL.

The rearrangement joins TRBV5-1 to TRBJ2-7; 9 bases fit TRBD1. CDR3 size: 14 residues. Germline lookup yields CDR1 SGHRS and CDR2 YFSETQ. V shed 6 bases and J 3 bases; nucleotides not matched to a gene: 7. The CDR3 sequence: CASTRGTGNYEQYF. CDR3 nucleotides: TGCGCCAGCACAAGGGGGACAGGGAACTACGAGCAGTACTTC.

The table lists this clone with many counts. This chain links TRBV12-5 with TRBJ1-2; D gene ambiguous. V was pared by 2 bases and J by 3 bases, with 10 bases between. The CDR3 has 14 amino acids. Germline-derived CDR1 and CDR2 are LGHNT and FRNRAP. CDR3 in DNA: TGTGCTAGTGGTTTGACCTATACGGACTATGGCTACACCTTC. The encoded protein is CASGLTYTDYGYTF.

V gene TRBV5-5 combines with J gene TRBJ1-1, with D tentatively TRBD1 (5 bases). The CDR3 sequence is 13 residues long. Germline CDR1 is SGHKS and CDR2 is YYEKEE (reference sequence). Trimming took 0 bases from V and 8 from J, leaving 11 bases between them. The CDR3 sequence: CASSLGMGPEAFF. The CDR3 DNA reads as TGTGCCAGCAGCTTGGGCATGGGACCCGAAGCTTTCTTT.

This rearrangement joins TRBV19 to TRBJ2-5; maybe TRBD2 (6 bases). The CDR3 has 13 residues. The germline V gene has CDR1 LNHDA and CDR2 SQIVND (reference sequence). V lost 4 bases to trimming and J lost 5 bases, with 11 bases between them. Here the CDR3 DNA reads TGTGCCAGTAGTACCGCCCGGGGGGAGACCCAGTACTTC. Its translation is CASSTARGETQYF. The variable domain in full, with the rest retrieved from reference TRBV19 and TRBJ2-5, is DGGITQSPKYLFRKEGQNVTLSCEQNLNHDAMYWYRQDPGQGLRLIYYSQIVNDFQKGDIAEGYSVSREKKESFPLTVTSAQKNPTAFYLCASSTARGETQYFGPGTRLLVL.

V is TRBV5-6 and J is TRBJ2-7, with 8 bases identical to TRBD1. Germline V gives CDR1 SGHDT, CDR2 YYEEEE. J was trimmed by 4 bases and V by 6 bases; bases with no gene match: 9. CDR3 length: 14 amino acids. In DNA form, the CDR3 reads TGTGCCAGCAACCAACAGGGGGTCTGGTACGAGCAGTACTTC. The encoded protein is CASNQQGVWYEQYF.

The chain has TRBV27 and TRBJ1-1; D gene uncertain. Germline CDR1 is MNHEY and CDR2 is SMNVEV (reference sequence). The CDR3 contains 14 residues. Trimming stripped 0 bases from V and 1 base from J, with 6 bases between. The CDR3 spells CASSLSVGNTEAFF. DNA for the CDR3: TGTGCCAGCAGTTTATCCGTAGGGAACACTGAAGCTTTCTTT.

The V gene is TRBV30, the J gene TRBJ2-5; 10 bases agree with TRBD2. J was trimmed by 5 bases and V by 0 bases; bases with no gene match: 6. Per germline, CDR1 GTSNPN and CDR2 SVGIG (reference sequence). The CDR3 contains 15 residues. The CDR3 loop reads CAWSVLAGGGETQYF. As DNA, the CDR3 is TGTGCCTGGAGTGTCTTAGCGGGAGGCGGGGAGACCCAGTACTTC.

This clone was counted only a few times. The rearrangement joins TRBV6-2 or TRBV6-3 to TRBJ2-2, with 7 bases fitting TRBD1. CDR3 length equals 14 residues. The V and J ends lost 5 bases and 6 bases, in that order; junction bases with no gene match: 6. CDR1 MNHEY and CDR2 SVGEGT come from the germline V gene. CDR3 sequence: CASSLTGWAGELFF. The DNA of the CDR3 is TGTGCCAGCAGTCTGACAGGGTGGGCCGGGGAGCTGTTTTTT.

The V call is TRBV5-1, the J call TRBJ2-2; tentative D call: TRBD2 (5 bases). The CDR3 spans 14 residues. Deletions cut 6 bases from V and 1 base from J, with 10 bases between. Germline V gives CDR1 SGHRS, CDR2 YFSETQ. The CDR3: CASKLRGNTGELFF. The CDR3 nucleotides read TGCGCCAGCAAACTCCGGGGGAACACCGGGGAGCTGTTTTTT.

This chain links TRBV4-3 with TRBJ1-6, with D possibly matching TRBD1 (5 bases). V lost 8 bases to trimming and J lost 6 bases, with 20 bases between them. This CDR3 region has 16 residues. Germline V gene lookup returns CDR1 LGHNA and CDR2 YSLEER. This chain's CDR3 is CASRAGRGRANSPLHF. CDR3 DNA sequence: TGCGCCAGCCGGGCTGGAAGGGGCAGGGCTAATTCACCCCTCCACTTT.

The chain employs TRBV7-2 and TRBJ2-5; the D is unclear. The germline gives CDR1 SGHTA, CDR2 FQGNSA. The CDR3 contains 12 residues. V dropped 6 bases and J dropped 5 bases, with 10 bases sitting between them. CDR3 region: CASRMSAETQYF. The CDR3 DNA reads TGTGCCAGCAGGATGTCCGCGGAGACCCAGTACTTC.

The chain joins TRBV6-2 or TRBV6-3 to TRBJ2-1; 8 bases match TRBD2. With 5 bases clipped from V and 8 bases from J, the junction kept 11 bases outside the gene matches. CDR1 is MNHEY, CDR2 SVGEGT, per germline. The CDR3 spans 15 residues. CDR3 DNA: TGTGCCAGCAGTGCACCGGGACTAGTCATCTATGAGCAGTTCTTC. This translates into CASSAPGLVIYEQFF.

This clone has more than one count but fewer than ten. The rearrangement joins TRBV12-3 or TRBV12-4 to TRBJ2-1; D is unresolved. The CDR3 covers 10 residues. The ends were cut back, 6 bases at V and 7 bases at J, with 4 bases in the middle. In nucleotides, the CDR3 is TGTGCCAGCAGCGGAAATGAGCAGTTCTTC. Its translation is CASSGNEQFF.

This chain connects TRBV7-8 to TRBJ1-2; D unresolved. There are 13 residues in the CDR3. Trimming took off 0 bases at V and 7 bases at J, with 9 bases between the two ends. From germline, CDR1 is SGHVS and CDR2 FQNEAQ. This CDR3 is CASSLAGIGGYTF. As DNA, the CDR3 is TGTGCCAGCAGCTTAGCTGGGATCGGTGGCTACACCTTC.

V is TRBV29-1 and J is TRBJ2-1, with 10 nucleotides matching TRBD2. The junction had 9 bases not matched to a gene; V was cut back by 7 bases and J by 6 bases. This CDR3 contains 14 residues. CDR1 is SQVTM and CDR2 is ANQGSEA in the germline V gene. The CDR3, as DNA: TGCAGCGGAGCCGGGACTAGCGTGTTCAATGAGCAGTTCTTC. As protein: CSGAGTSVFNEQFF.

This chain uses TRBV4-3 with TRBJ2-2; 7 bases agree with TRBD1. The CDR3 is 17 residues long. Germline CDR1 and CDR2: LGHNA and YSLEER. Germline trimming cut 2 bases from V and 8 bases from J; bases unmatched to any gene: 14. The CDR3 spells CASSQSLRQGNSGELFF. Here the CDR3 DNA reads TGCGCCAGCAGCCAATCCCTCCGACAGGGCAATTCGGGGGAGCTGTTTTTT.

The chain uses TRBV10-3 and TRBJ2-1, with TRBD2 identical over 10 bases. Trimming took 10 bases from V and 12 from J; bases not matched to a gene: 12. Looked up from germline, CDR1 is ENHRY and CDR2 is SYGVKD. The CDR3 has 13 residues. The CDR3 coding sequence is TGTGCCACCGGACTAGCGGAGAACATAGGGCAGTTCTTC. Amino acids: CATGLAENIGQFF.

The V call is TRBV19, the J call TRBJ2-5, with D maybe TRBD1 (7 bases). Looked up from germline, CDR1 is LNHDA and CDR2 is SQIVND (reference sequence). Trimming shortened V by 7 bases and J by 5 bases, and 23 bases separated the two germline ends. The CDR3 is made up of 16 amino acids. This CDR3 reads CASTPMGGGGRETQYF. The CDR3 bases are TGTGCCAGTACCCCCATGGGTGGAGGGGGCAGGGAGACCCAGTACTTC. Drawing the rest from reference TRBV19 and TRBJ2-5, the complete variable domain is DGGITQSPKYLFRKEGQNVTLSCEQNLNHDAMYWYRQDPGQGLRLIYYSQIVNDFQKGDIAEGYSVSREKKESFPLTVTSAQKNPTAFYLCASTPMGGGGRETQYFGPGTRLLVL.

The V and J genes are TRBV28 and TRBJ2-7; TRBD2 matches 8 bases. The CDR3 is 16 amino acids. With 2 bases clipped from V and 4 bases from J, the junction kept 10 bases outside the gene matches. The germline V gene encodes CDR1 MDHEN and CDR2 SYDVKM. Written as DNA, the CDR3 is TGTGCCAGCAGTTTAACAGGGCTAGCGGGTGCGTACGAGCAGTACTTC. As protein: CASSLTGLAGAYEQYF.

The chain has TRBV5-6 and TRBJ1-2; weak D call: TRBD1 (6 bases). Germline lookup yields CDR1 SGHDT and CDR2 YYEEEE. CDR3 length: 16 residues. Trimming stripped 4 bases from V and 4 bases from J, with 20 bases between. The DNA for the CDR3 is TGTGCCAGCAGCCGTCGGGCGGGGGCCCTACCCTATGGCTACACCTTC. Its protein product is CASSRRAGALPYGYTF.

V usage is TRBV5-1 and J usage is TRBJ1-2, with D maybe TRBD1 (6 bases). This CDR3 region has 14 residues. From germline, CDR1 is SGHRS and CDR2 YFSETQ. V lost 0 bases and J lost 2, with 8 bases in between. The chain's CDR3 is CASSLVGGNYGYTF. The CDR3 nucleotides read TGCGCCAGCAGCTTGGTAGGGGGGAACTATGGCTACACCTTC.

The chain carries TRBV27 and TRBJ2-2; 7 bases align to TRBD1. Germline V gives CDR1 MNHEY, CDR2 SMNVEV (reference sequence). V was pared by 5 bases and J by 7 bases, with 10 bases of the junction left unmatched. There are 15 residues in the CDR3. The CDR3 DNA follows: TGTGCCAGCAGTGCGACAGGGCTGAGAGGCGGGGAGCTGTTTTTT. Translating gives CASSATGLRGGELFF.

The chain links TRBV7-3 to TRBJ1-2, with 7 bases that match TRBD1. The CDR3 totals 13 residues. V lost 0 bases and J lost 8; bases outside the gene matches: 3. Germline V gene lookup returns CDR1 SGHTA and CDR2 FQGTGA. CDR3 in amino acids: CASSLTGGRGYTF. The CDR3 DNA follows: TGTGCCAGCAGCTTAACAGGGGGCAGGGGCTACACCTTC.

The rearrangement links TRBV2 to TRBJ2-3; 7 bases align to TRBD2. Losses at the gene ends were 7 bases for V and 0 bases for J; bases not matched to a gene: 4. Germline V gives CDR1 SNHLY, CDR2 FYNNEI. The CDR3 consists of 14 residues. CDR3 sequence reads: CASKAGLSTDTQYF. CDR3 coding DNA: TGTGCCAGCAAAGCGGGACTAAGCACAGATACGCAGTATTTT.

V gene TRBV10-1 combines with J gene TRBJ1-1; 8 nucleotides match TRBD1. CDR3 length equals 14 residues. V gave up 6 bases and J gave up 1 base; unmatched junction bases: 4. Germline V gene data show CDR1 as WNHNN and CDR2 as SYGVQD (reference sequence). CDR3 nucleotide sequence: TGCGCCAGCAGGTCGACAGGGGAGAACACTGAAGCTTTCTTT. This gives the protein CASRSTGENTEAFF.

The chain recombines TRBV19 with TRBJ2-5; D not resolved. Trimming left V 5 bases short and J 7 bases short, with 17 bases between. The V gene's germline CDR1 is LNHDA and CDR2 SQIVND (reference sequence). This CDR3 has 14 residues. In DNA, the CDR3 is TGTGCCAGTAGTGAGGACGGACGCCAGCGGACCCAGTACTTC. Its protein is CASSEDGRQRTQYF.

This clone was seen only a few times. This chain connects TRBV24-1 to TRBJ1-5, with 7 bases matching TRBD1. V trimming: 3 bases; J trimming: 2 bases; junction bases outside the gene matches: 3. Germline CDR1 and CDR2: KGHDR and SFDVKD. The CDR3 runs 15 residues. Written as DNA, the CDR3 is TGTGCCACCAGTGATCAGGGGGGGGGCAATCAGCCCCAGCATTTT. It codes for CATSDQGGGNQPQHF.